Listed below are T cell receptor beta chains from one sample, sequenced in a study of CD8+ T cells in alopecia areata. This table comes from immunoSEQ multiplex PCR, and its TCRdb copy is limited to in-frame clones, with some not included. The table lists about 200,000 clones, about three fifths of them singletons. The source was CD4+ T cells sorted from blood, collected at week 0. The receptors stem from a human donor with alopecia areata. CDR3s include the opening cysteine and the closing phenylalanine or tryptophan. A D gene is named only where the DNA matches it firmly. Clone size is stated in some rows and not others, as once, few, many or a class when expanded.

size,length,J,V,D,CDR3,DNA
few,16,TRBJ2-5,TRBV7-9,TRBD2,CASSFTLAGVGETQYF,TGTGCCAGCAGCTTCACCCTAGCGGGAGTTGGGGAGACCCAGTACTTC
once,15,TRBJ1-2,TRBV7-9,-,CASSLAGRANYGYTF,TGTGCCAGCAGCTTAGCTGGCAGGGCGAACTATGGCTACACCTTC
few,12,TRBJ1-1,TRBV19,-,CASSASGTKPFF,TGTGCCAGTAGTGCCTCCGGGACCAAGCCTTTCTTT
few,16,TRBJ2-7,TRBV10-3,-,CAISSRDTITSYEQYF,TGTGCCATCAGCTCCCGGGACACTATAACCTCCTACGAGCAGTACTTC
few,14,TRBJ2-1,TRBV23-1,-,CASRGPGAANEQFF,TGCGCCAGCAGAGGTCCAGGGGCTGCCAATGAGCAGTTCTTC
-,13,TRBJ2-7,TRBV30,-,CACVPAVMGEQYF,TGTGCCTGTGTCCCCGCAGTTATGGGGGAGCAGTACTTC
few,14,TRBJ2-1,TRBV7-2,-,CASSLVTSYNEQFF,TGTGCCAGCAGCTTAGTGACCTCCTACAATGAGCAGTTCTTC
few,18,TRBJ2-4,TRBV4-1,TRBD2,CASSQGDAGGRAKNIQYF,TGCGCCAGCAGCCAAGGAGACGCGGGGGGAAGGGCCAAAAACATTCAGTACTTC
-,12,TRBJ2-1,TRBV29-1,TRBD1,CSDRDSYNEQFF,TGCAGCGACCGGGACAGTTACAATGAGCAGTTCTTC
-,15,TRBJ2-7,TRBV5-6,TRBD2,CASSTLAGGPGEQYF,TGTGCCAGCAGCACGCTAGCGGGAGGGCCTGGCGAGCAGTACTTC
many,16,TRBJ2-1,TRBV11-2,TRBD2,CASREDWGLAQNEQFF,TGTGCCAGCAGGGAAGACTGGGGACTAGCCCAAAATGAGCAGTTCTTC
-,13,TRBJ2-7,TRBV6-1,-,CAIRWTGNYEQYF,TGTGCCATACGTTGGACTGGGAACTACGAGCAGTACTTC
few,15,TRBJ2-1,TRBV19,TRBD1,CASSSRTGGTFEQFF,TGTGCCAGTAGTAGCCGGACAGGGGGCACGTTTGAGCAGTTCTTC
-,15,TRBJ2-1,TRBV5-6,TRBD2,CASSGGVRTANEQFF,TGTGCCAGCAGTGGGGGGGTGAGGACCGCCAATGAGCAGTTCTTC
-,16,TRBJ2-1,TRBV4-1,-,CASSPDPGLGNNEQFF,TGCGCCAGCAGCCCGGATCCGGGACTGGGCAACAATGAGCAGTTCTTC
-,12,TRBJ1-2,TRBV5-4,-,CATQQGSYGYTF,TGTGCCACCCAACAGGGCAGCTATGGCTACACCTTC
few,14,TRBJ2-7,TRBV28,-,CASGLPGPRGEQYF,TGTGCCAGCGGACTCCCGGGACCGAGGGGCGAGCAGTACTTC
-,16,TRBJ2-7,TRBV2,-,CASSEARDWVSYEQYF,TGTGCCAGCAGTGAAGCGAGGGACTGGGTAAGCTACGAGCAGTACTTC
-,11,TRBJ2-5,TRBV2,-,CASRGQETQYF,TGTGCCAGCAGGGGCCAAGAGACCCAGTACTTC
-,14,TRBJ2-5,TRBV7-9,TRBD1,CATKQGAIGETQYF,TGTGCCACGAAACAGGGGGCAATCGGAGAGACCCAGTACTTC
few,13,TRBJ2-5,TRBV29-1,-,CSVAGGFWETQYF,TGCAGCGTGGCAGGGGGGTTTTGGGAGACCCAGTACTTC
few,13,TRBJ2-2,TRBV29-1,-,CSVAGSYTGELFF,TGCAGCGTTGCGGGGAGTTACACCGGGGAGCTGTTTTTT
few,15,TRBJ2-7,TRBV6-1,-,CASSARTGTQGEQYF,TGTGCCAGCAGTGCAAGGACCGGGACCCAAGGCGAGCAGTACTTC